This passage covers 12 T cell receptor beta chains from one sample sequenced in a study of blood T cell repertoires in COVID-19. Method: immunoSEQ multiplex PCR; TCRdb's copy keeps in-frame clones and lacks some. The profile shows about 370,000 clones, around 89% of them singletons. The sequenced sample was peripheral blood. The receptors here all came from a woman aged 25 to 45 with COVID-19, enrolled during active disease.

The chain combines TRBV19 with TRBJ2-2, with D perhaps TRBD2 (5 bases). The CDR3 contains 14 residues. Germline CDR1 is LNHDA and CDR2 is SQIVND (reference sequence). V lost 3 bases to trimming and J lost 5 bases, with 10 bases between them. The CDR3 DNA reads as TGTGCCAGTAGTATCCGCCGAGGGACCGGGGAGCTGTTTTTT. This encodes CASSIRRGTGELFF. The whole variable domain, remainder taken from reference TRBV19 and TRBJ2-2, is DGGITQSPKYLFRKEGQNVTLSCEQNLNHDAMYWYRQDPGQGLRLIYYSQIVNDFQKGDIAEGYSVSREKKESFPLTVTSAQKNPTAFYLCASSIRRGTGELFFGEGSRLTVL.

The V gene is TRBV9, the J gene TRBJ2-1; 9 bases are a match to TRBD1. Germline-derived CDR1 and CDR2 are SGDLS and YYNGEE. V was pared by 6 bases and J by 8 bases, with 12 bases of the junction left unmatched. The CDR3 is 15 residues long. CDR3 in amino acids: CASTRTGQGVYEQFF. The CDR3 bases are TGTGCCAGCACCCGGACGGGACAGGGTGTCTATGAGCAGTTCTTC.

J is TRBJ1-4 and V is TRBV2; tentatively, D is TRBD1 (6 bases). This CDR3 spans 14 amino acids. The germline V gene encodes CDR1 SNHLY and CDR2 FYNNEI. Trimming stripped 3 bases from V and 7 bases from J, with 12 bases between. CDR3 bases: TGTGCCAGCAGTGAGGGGAGGGGGGTTGAAAAACTGTTTTTT. It yields the protein CASSEGRGVEKLFF. The whole variable domain, remainder taken from reference TRBV2 and TRBJ1-4, is EPEVTQTPSHQVTQMGQEVILRCVPISNHLYFYWYRQILGQKVEFLVSFYNNEISEKSEIFDDQFSVERPDGSNFTLKIRSTKLEDSAMYFCASSEGRGVEKLFFGSGTQLSVL.

The rearrangement joins TRBV5-8 to TRBJ1-2; perhaps TRBD1 as D (5 bases). The CDR3 runs 16 residues. CDR1 and CDR2 (germline): SGHTS, YDEGEE. Trimming removed 1 base at V and 8 bases at J, with 21 bases between. CDR3 loop: CASSLPGQGRDGGYTF. In DNA, the CDR3 is TGTGCCAGCAGCTTGCCCGGGCAGGGAAGGGATGGAGGCTACACCTTC.

The chain carries TRBV5-6 and TRBJ2-7; weak D call: TRBD2 (5 bases). The CDR3 loop spans 12 amino acids. Germline CDR1 reads SGHDT; CDR2 reads YYEEEE. Between the trimmed V and J ends, which lost 0 bases and 4 bases, there was a span of 5 bases. The DNA for the CDR3 is TGTGCCAGCAGCTTGGGGAGGTACGAGCAGTACTTC. Its translation: CASSLGRYEQYF.

About this clone itself: A much larger clone differs by one base, so this may be a read error. This chain connects TRBV5-6 to TRBJ2-3; D is possibly TRBD2 (6 bases). Deletions cut 4 bases from V and 0 bases from J, with 9 bases between. CDR1 is SGHDT, CDR2 YYEEEE, per germline. This CDR3 has 14 residues. The DNA of the CDR3 is TGTGCCAGCAGCCCCGGGACTAGCACAGATACGCAGTATTTT. Protein product: CASSPGTSTDTQYF.

This clone was picked up a small number of times. V is TRBV10-1 and J is TRBJ2-7, with D perhaps matching TRBD1 (6 bases). This CDR3 contains 14 residues. Trimming cost V 8 bases and J 2 bases, with 16 bases left between them. Per germline, CDR1 WNHNN and CDR2 SYGVQD (reference sequence). The CDR3 spells CASQGVGAAYEQYV. The CDR3 DNA reads TGCGCCAGCCAAGGGGTGGGGGCAGCCTACGAGCAGTACGTC.

This clone showed up just once. V gene TRBV30 combines with J gene TRBJ2-1; 9 bases map to TRBD2. This CDR3 has 19 residues. In germline, CDR1 is GTSNPN, CDR2 SVGIG (reference sequence). The J segment lost 6 bases and the V segment lost 0 bases, leaving 18 bases of the junction unmatched. CDR3 region: CAWSVGFGGWLAGSNEQFF. CDR3 nucleotides: TGTGCCTGGAGTGTAGGATTCGGTGGGTGGCTAGCGGGAAGCAATGAGCAGTTCTTC.

The chain couples TRBV5-6 to TRBJ2-1; 8 bases line up with TRBD1. V lost 2 bases and J lost 0; bases outside the gene matches: 10. This CDR3 region has 18 residues. Germline loops: CDR1 SGHDT, CDR2 YYEEEE. CDR3 residues: CASSLGIWGTGSYNEQFF. As DNA, the CDR3 is TGTGCCAGCAGCTTAGGTATTTGGGGGACAGGCTCCTACAATGAGCAGTTCTTC.

The chain recombines TRBV5-6 with TRBJ2-2; D unresolved. Germline CDR1 SGHDT, CDR2 YYEEEE. This CDR3 contains 16 residues. Trimming stripped 0 bases from V and 0 bases from J, with 9 bases between. The CDR3 DNA reads as TGTGCCAGCAGCTTGGTTGTGCGAACGAACACCGGGGAGCTGTTTTTT. Its translation: CASSLVVRTNTGELFF.

The chain is built from TRBV18 and TRBJ2-5; D remains ambiguous. The CDR3 covers 13 residues. The V gene's germline CDR1 is KGHSH and CDR2 LQKENI. Trimming shortened V by 3 bases and J by 2 bases, and 7 bases separated the two germline ends. The CDR3 coding sequence is TGTGCCAGCTCACCCATACAACAAGAGACCCAGTACTTC. It yields the protein CASSPIQQETQYF.

This chain joins TRBV7-8 and TRBJ2-7; 8 nucleotides agree with TRBD2. Germline V lookup: CDR1 SGHVS, CDR2 FQNEAQ. Trimming removed 2 bases from V and 3 bases from J; junction bases left unmatched: 0. The CDR3 loop spans 13 amino acids. The CDR3 sequence: CASSLSGGYEQYF. The CDR3 DNA is TGTGCCAGCAGCTTAAGCGGGGGCTACGAGCAGTACTTC.